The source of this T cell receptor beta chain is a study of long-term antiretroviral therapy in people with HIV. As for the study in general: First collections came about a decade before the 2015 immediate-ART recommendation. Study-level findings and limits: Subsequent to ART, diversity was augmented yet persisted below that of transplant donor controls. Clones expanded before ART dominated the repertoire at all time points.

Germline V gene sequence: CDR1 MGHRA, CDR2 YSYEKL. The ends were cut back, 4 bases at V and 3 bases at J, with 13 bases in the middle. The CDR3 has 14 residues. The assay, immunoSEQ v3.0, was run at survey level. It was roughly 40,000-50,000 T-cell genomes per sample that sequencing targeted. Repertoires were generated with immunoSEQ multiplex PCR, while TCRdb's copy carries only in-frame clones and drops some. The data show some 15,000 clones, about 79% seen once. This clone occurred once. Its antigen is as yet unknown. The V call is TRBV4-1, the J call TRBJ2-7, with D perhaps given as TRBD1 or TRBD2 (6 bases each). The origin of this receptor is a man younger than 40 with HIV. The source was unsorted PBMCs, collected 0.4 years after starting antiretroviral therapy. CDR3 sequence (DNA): TGCGCCAGCAGCCCCAGAGGAGGGGGCTACGAGCAGTACTTC. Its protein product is CASSPRGGGYEQYF.